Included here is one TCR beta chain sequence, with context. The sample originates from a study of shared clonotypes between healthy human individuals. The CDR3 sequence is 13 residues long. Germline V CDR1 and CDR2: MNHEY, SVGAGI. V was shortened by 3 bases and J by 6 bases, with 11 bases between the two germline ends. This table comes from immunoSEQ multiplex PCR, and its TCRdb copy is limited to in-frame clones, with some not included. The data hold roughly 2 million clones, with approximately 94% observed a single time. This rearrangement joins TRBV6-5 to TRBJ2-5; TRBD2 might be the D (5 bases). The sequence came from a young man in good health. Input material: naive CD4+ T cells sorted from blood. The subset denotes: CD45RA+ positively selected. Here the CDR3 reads CASSYSLGKTQYF. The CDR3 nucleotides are TGTGCCAGCAGTTATTCCCTCGGGAAGACCCAGTACTTC.